What follows are 6 T cell receptor beta chains derived from one specimen sequenced in a study of blood T cell repertoires in COVID-19. TCRdb's copy holds only in-frame clones and misses some; the assay was immunoSEQ multiplex PCR. The sample shows about 140,000 clones, around 80% of them seen only once. The specimen was peripheral blood. The receptor source for this set is a human donor in a cohort sampled during active COVID-19.

The chain carries TRBV6-1 and TRBJ1-2; D is unresolved. In germline, CDR1 is MNHNS, CDR2 SASEGT. V was pared by 0 bases and J by 5 bases, with 10 bases between. The CDR3 loop spans 14 amino acids. CDR3 loop: CASSEATALYGYTF. The CDR3 DNA reads as TGTGCCAGCAGTGAAGCTACAGCTCTTTATGGCTACACCTTC.

The rearrangement joins TRBV7-2 to TRBJ1-1, with 7 nucleotides matching TRBD1. Germline CDR1 SGHTA, CDR2 FQGNSA. Trimming removed 4 bases from V and 5 bases from J; junction bases left unmatched: 4. The CDR3 totals 13 residues. The CDR3 sequence is CASSYSQGTEAFF. The CDR3 DNA is TGTGCCAGCAGCTACTCACAGGGGACTGAAGCTTTCTTT. Together with reference TRBV7-2 and TRBJ1-1, the CDR3 gives the full variable domain: GAGVSQSPSNKVTEKGKDVELRCDPISGHTALYWYRQSLGQGLEFLIYFQGNSAPDKSGLPSDRFSAERTGGSVSTLTIQRTQQEDSAVYLCASSYSQGTEAFFGQGTRLTVV.

This chain links TRBV7-2 with TRBJ2-7; D is unclear. The germline V gene has CDR1 SGHTA and CDR2 FQGNSA. V lost 1 base to trimming and J lost 4 bases, with 2 bases between them. The CDR3 has 11 amino acids. Written as DNA, the CDR3 is TGTGCCAGCAGCTTAGTATACGAGCAGTACTTC. It codes for CASSLVYEQYF. Full variable domain (outside the CDR3, taken from reference TRBV7-2 and TRBJ2-7): GAGVSQSPSNKVTEKGKDVELRCDPISGHTALYWYRQSLGQGLEFLIYFQGNSAPDKSGLPSDRFSAERTGGSVSTLTIQRTQQEDSAVYLCASSLVYEQYFGPGTRLTVT.

The rearrangement links TRBV4-2 to TRBJ2-1, with D tentatively TRBD1 (6 bases). V dropped 5 bases and J dropped 1 base, with 9 bases sitting between them. The CDR3 totals 14 residues. Germline CDR1 and CDR2: LGHNA and YNFKEQ. The CDR3 DNA reads as TGTGCCAGCAGCTCCCAGGGGTCCTACAATGAGCAGTTCTTC. Translating gives CASSSQGSYNEQFF.

The chain recombines TRBV29-1 with TRBJ2-2; 8 bases are shared with TRBD2. Germline CDR1 reads SQVTM; CDR2 reads ANQGSEA. This CDR3 region has 15 residues. V shed 2 bases and J 3 bases; nucleotides not matched to a gene: 5. The CDR3 DNA reads as TGCAGCGTTGAACGCAGCGGGGGCCACACCGGGGAGCTGTTTTTT. Translation gives CSVERSGGHTGELFF.

This chain joins TRBV19 and TRBJ2-1; possible D gene TRBD1, 6 bases. Germline CDR1 reads LNHDA; CDR2 reads SQIVND (reference sequence). Trimming left V 3 bases short and J 4 bases short, with 16 bases between. The CDR3 runs to 16 residues. The CDR3, as DNA: TGTGCCAGTAGTATCCTCCGGGACACCAGATACAATGAGCAGTTCTTC. Translation gives CASSILRDTRYNEQFF.